This T cell receptor (beta chain) was captured by sequencing in a study of response to subunit inactivated influenza vaccine. This clonotype was recorded a few times. Each CDR3 protein is one row after TCRdb ran MiXCR on the RT-PCR reads. Among hundreds of thousands of distinct CDR3 sequences listed, around 20% were seen once. In germline, CDR1 is SGDLS, CDR2 YYNGEE. The J segment lost 3 bases and the V segment lost 1 base, leaving 7 bases of the junction unmatched. There are 16 residues in the CDR3. This chain links TRBV9 with TRBJ2-3, with 8 bases lining up with TRBD1. The TCR was taken from a man between 45 and 60 years old who received an inactivated influenza vaccine. This specimen consisted of PBMCs from blood, obtained around 5 days after vaccination. The CDR3 loop reads CASSVSQGAETDTQYF. CDR3 coding DNA: TGTGCCAGCAGCGTAAGTCAGGGGGCTGAGACAGATACGCAGTATTTT.